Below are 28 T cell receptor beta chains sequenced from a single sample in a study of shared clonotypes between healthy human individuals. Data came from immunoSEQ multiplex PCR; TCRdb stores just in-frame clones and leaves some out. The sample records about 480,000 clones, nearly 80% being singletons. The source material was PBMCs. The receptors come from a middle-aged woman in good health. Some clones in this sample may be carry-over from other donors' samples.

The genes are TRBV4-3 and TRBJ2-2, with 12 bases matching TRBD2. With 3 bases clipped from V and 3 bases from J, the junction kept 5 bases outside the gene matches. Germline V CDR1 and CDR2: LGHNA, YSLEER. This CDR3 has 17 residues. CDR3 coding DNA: TGCGCCAGCAGCCAGCCTAGCGGGAGGGCGCACACCGGGGAGCTGTTTTTT. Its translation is CASSQPSGRAHTGELFF.

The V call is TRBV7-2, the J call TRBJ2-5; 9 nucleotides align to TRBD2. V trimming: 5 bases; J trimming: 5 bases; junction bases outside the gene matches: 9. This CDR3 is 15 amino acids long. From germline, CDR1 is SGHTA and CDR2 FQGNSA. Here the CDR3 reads CASSLVGLATETQYF. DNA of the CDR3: TGTGCCAGCAGCCTAGTGGGACTAGCTACGGAGACCCAGTACTTC.

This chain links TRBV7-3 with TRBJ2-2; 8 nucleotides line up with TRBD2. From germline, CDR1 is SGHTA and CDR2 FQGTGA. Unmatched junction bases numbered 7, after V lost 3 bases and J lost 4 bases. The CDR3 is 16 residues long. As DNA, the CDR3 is TGTGCCAGCAGCTTTTCCGGCACTAGCGGCACCGGGGAGCTGTTTTTT. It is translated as CASSFSGTSGTGELFF. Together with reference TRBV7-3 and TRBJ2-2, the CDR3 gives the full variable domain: GAGVSQTPSNKVTEKGKYVELRCDPISGHTALYWYRQSLGQGPEFLIYFQGTGAADDSGLPNDRFFAVRPEGSVSTLKIQRTERGDSAVYLCASSFSGTSGTGELFFGEGSRLTVL.

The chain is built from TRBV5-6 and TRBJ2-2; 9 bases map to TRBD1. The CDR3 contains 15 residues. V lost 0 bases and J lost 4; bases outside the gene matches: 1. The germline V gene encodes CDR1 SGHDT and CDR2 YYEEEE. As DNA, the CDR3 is TGTGCCAGCAGCTTGGGGGACAGGGTCACCGGGGAGCTGTTTTTT. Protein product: CASSLGDRVTGELFF.

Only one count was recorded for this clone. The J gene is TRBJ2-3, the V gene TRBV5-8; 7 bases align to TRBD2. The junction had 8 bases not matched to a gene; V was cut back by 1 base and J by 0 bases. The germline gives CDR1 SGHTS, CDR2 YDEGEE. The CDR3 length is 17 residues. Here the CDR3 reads CASSLRGGRASTDTQYF. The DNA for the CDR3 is TGTGCCAGCAGCTTGAGGGGCGGGAGAGCTAGCACAGATACGCAGTATTTT.

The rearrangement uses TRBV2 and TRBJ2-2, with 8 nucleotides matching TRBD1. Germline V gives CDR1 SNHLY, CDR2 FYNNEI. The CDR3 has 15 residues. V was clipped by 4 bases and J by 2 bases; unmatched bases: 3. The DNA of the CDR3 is TGTGCCAGCAGTGGGACAGGGAGTAACACCGGGGAGCTGTTTTTT. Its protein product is CASSGTGSNTGELFF.

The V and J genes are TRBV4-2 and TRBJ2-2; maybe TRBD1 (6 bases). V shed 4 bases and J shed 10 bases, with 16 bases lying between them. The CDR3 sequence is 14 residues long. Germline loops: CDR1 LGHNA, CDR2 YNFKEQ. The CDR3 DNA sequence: TGTGCCAGCAGCCGGACAGAATTATCGTCGGAGCTGTTTTTT. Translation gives CASSRTELSSELFF.

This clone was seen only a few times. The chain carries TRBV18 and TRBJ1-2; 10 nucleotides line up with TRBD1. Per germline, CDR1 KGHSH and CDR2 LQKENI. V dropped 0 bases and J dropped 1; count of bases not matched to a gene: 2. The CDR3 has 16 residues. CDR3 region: CASSPPGQGNNYGYTF. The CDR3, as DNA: TGTGCCAGCTCACCACCGGGACAGGGGAATAACTATGGCTACACCTTC.

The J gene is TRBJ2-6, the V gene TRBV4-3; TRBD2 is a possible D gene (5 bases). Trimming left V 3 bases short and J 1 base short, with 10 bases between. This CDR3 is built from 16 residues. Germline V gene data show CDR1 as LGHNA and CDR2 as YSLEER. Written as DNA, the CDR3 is TGCGCCAGCAGCCAGGGAGAATCGTCTGGGGCCAACGTCCTGACTTTC. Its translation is CASSQGESSGANVLTF.

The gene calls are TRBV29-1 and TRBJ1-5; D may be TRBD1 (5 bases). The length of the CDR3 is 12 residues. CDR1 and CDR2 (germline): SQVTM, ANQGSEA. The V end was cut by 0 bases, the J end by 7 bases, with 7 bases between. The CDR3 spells CSVEDRGQPQHF. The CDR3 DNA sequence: TGCAGCGTTGAAGATCGGGGGCAGCCCCAGCATTTT.

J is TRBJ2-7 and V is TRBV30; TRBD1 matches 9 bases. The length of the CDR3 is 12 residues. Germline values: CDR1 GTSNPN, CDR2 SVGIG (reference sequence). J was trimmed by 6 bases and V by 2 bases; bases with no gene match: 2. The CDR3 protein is CAWSPTGGEQYF. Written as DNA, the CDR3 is TGTGCCTGGAGTCCGACAGGGGGCGAGCAGTACTTC.

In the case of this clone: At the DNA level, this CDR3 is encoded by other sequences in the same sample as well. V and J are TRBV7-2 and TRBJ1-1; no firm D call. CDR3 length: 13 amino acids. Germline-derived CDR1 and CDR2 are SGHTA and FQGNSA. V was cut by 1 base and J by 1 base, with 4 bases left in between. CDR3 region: CASSLVENTEAFF. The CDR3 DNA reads TGTGCCAGCAGCTTAGTTGAGAACACTGAAGCTTTCTTT. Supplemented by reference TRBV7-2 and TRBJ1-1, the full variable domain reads GAGVSQSPSNKVTEKGKDVELRCDPISGHTALYWYRQSLGQGLEFLIYFQGNSAPDKSGLPSDRFSAERTGGSVSTLTIQRTQQEDSAVYLCASSLVENTEAFFGQGTRLTVV.

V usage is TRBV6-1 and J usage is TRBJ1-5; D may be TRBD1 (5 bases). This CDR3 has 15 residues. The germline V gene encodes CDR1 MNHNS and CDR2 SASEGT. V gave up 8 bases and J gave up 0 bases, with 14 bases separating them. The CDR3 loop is CASVRGSYSNQPQHF. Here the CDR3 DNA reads TGTGCCAGCGTGCGGGGGTCGTATAGCAATCAGCCCCAGCATTTT.

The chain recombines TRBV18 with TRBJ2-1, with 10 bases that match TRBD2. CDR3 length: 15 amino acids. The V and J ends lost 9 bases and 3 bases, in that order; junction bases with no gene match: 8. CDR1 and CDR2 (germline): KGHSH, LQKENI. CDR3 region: CASRRGTSVYNEQFF. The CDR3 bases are TGTGCCAGTCGTAGGGGGACTAGCGTCTACAATGAGCAGTTCTTC.

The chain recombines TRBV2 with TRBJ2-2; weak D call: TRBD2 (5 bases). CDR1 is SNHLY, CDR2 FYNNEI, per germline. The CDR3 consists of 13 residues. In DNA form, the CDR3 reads TGTGCTTCGGGGTTGGAGGACACCGGGGAGCTGTTTTTT. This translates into CASGLEDTGELFF.

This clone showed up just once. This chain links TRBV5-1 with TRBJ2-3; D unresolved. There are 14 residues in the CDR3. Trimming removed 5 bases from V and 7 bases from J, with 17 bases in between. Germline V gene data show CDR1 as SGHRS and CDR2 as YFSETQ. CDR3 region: CASREALWSHTQYF. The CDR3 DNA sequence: TGCGCCAGCAGGGAAGCGTTATGGTCCCATACGCAGTATTTT. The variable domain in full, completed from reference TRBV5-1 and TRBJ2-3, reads KAGVTQTPRYLIKTRGQQVTLSCSPISGHRSVSWYQQTPGQGLQFLFEYFSETQRNKGNFPGRFSGRQFSNSRSEMNVSTLELGDSALYLCASREALWSHTQYFGPGTRLTVL.

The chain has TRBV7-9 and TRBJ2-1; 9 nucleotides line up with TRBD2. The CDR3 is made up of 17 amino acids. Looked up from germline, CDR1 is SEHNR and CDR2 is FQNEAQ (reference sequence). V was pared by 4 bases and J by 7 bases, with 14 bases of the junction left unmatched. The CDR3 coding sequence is TGTGCCAGCAGCTCCCGGTCGCGGGAGGGCCTGGGGAATGAGCAGTTCTTC. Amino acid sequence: CASSSRSREGLGNEQFF. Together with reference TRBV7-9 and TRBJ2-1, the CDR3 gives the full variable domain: DTGVSQNPRHKITKRGQNVTFRCDPISEHNRLYWYRQTLGQGPEFLTYFQNEAQLEKSRLLSDRFSAERPKGSFSTLEIQRTEQGDSAMYLCASSSRSREGLGNEQFFGPGTRLTVL.

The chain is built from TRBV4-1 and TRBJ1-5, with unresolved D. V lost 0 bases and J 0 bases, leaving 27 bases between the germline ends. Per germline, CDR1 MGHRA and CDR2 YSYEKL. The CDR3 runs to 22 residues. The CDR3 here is CASSQDVVWRQSSDHSNQPQHF. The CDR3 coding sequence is TGCGCCAGCAGCCAAGATGTGGTGTGGCGGCAGAGCAGCGACCATAGCAATCAGCCCCAGCATTTT.

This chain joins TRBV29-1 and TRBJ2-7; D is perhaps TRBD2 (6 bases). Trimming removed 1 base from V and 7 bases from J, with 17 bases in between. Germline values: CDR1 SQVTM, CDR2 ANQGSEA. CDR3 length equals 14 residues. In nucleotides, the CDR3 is TGCAGCGTTGAAGGTGGCGGGACGGGCGCGGAGCAGTACTTC. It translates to CSVEGGGTGAEQYF.

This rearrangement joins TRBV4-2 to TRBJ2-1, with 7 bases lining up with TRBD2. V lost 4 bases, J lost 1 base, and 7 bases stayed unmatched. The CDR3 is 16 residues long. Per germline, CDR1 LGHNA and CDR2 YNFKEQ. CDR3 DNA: TGTGCCAGCAGCCTCCCTCCAGCGGGGTCCTACAATGAGCAGTTCTTC. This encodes CASSLPPAGSYNEQFF.

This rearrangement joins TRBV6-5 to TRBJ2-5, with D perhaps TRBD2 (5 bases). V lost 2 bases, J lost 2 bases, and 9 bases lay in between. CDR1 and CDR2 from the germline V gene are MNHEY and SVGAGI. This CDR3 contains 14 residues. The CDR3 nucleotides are TGTGCCAGCAGTTACGGTAGCGCGCAAGAGACCCAGTACTTC. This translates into CASSYGSAQETQYF.

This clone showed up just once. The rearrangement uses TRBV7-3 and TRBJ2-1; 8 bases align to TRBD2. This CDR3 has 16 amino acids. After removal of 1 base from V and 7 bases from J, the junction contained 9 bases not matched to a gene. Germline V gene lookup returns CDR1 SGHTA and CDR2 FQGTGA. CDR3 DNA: TGTGCCAGCAGCTTAATGGGTAGCGGGACGTTTAATGAGCAGTTCTTC. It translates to CASSLMGSGTFNEQFF.

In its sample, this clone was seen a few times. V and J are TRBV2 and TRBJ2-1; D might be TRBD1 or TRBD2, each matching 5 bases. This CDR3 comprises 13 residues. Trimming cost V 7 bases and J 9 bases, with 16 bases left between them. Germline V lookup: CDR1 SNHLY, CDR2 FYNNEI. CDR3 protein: CASNWGPVREQFF. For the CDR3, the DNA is TGTGCCAGCAACTGGGGACCAGTACGTGAGCAGTTCTTC.

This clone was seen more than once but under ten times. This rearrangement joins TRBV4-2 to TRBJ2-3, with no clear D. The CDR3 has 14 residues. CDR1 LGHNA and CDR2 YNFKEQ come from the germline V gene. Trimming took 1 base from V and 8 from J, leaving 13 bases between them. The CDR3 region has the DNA TGTGCCAGCAGCCAAGGCATAGACGGCACTACGCAGTATTTT. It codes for CASSQGIDGTTQYF.

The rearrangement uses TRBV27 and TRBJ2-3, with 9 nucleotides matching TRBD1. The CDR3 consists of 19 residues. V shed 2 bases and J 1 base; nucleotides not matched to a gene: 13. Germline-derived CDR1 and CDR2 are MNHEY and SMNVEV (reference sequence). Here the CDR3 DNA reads TGTGCCAGCAGTTTAAGCCCCCCGGGGGGACAGGGAGGCACAGATACGCAGTATTTT. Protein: CASSLSPPGGQGGTDTQYF.

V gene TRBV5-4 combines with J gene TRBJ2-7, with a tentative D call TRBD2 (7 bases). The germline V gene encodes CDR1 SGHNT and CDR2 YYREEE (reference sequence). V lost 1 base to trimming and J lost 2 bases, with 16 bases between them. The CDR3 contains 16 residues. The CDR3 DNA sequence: TGTGCCAGCAGCTTGAAGGGGGGGCGGATTACCTACGAGCAGTACTTC. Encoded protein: CASSLKGGRITYEQYF.

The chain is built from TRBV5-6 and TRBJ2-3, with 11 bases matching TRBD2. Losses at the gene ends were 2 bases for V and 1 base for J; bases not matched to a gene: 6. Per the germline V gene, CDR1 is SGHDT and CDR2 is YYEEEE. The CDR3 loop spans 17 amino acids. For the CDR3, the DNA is TGTGCCAGCAGCTTTCCATTGGGACTAGCGGGCACAGATACGCAGTATTTT. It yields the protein CASSFPLGLAGTDTQYF.

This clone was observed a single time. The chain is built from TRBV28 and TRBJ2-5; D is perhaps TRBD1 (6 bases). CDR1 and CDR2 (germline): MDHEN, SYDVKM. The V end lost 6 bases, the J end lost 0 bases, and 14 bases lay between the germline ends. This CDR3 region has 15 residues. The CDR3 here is CASRGGRTYQETQYF. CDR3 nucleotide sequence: TGTGCCAGCAGAGGGGGTCGGACGTACCAAGAGACCCAGTACTTC.